This T cell receptor (beta chain) came from a study of T-cell reconstitution after alpha-beta-depleted transplantation in children. It was with unique molecular identifiers that the TCRbeta library was prepared. Using its own MiXCR run on the PCR reads, TCRdb lists one record per CDR3 protein. This repertoire shows approximately 510,000 distinct CDR3 sequences, about a sixth found once; its top ten account for less than 4%. A few counts support this clonotype. The CDR3 runs 13 residues. V lost 5 bases and J 8 bases, leaving 15 bases between the germline ends. This specimen consisted of PBMCs from the stem cell graft donor, obtained from the stem cell graft. This TCR was sampled from a human donor who donated a stem cell graft to a child with acute lymphoblastic leukemia. The chain carries TRBV12-3 or TRBV12-4 and TRBJ1-2, with unresolved D. Here the CDR3 reads CASSPGTSWGYTF. The CDR3 region has the DNA TGTGCCAGCAGTCCCGGAACTAGTTGGGGCTACACCTTC.